This T cell receptor (beta chain) was found in a study of blood T cell repertoires in COVID-19 (dated by TCRdb to about 2020). Turning to the overall study: Samples from collaborators originated in the United States, Italy and Spain and spanned both the acute and convalescent phases of COVID-19. The repertoires were released in a freely available public database meant as a resource for research on the immune response to SARS-CoV-2. The sample metadata nearly always contained a de-identified subject ID, COVID-19 status, age in years and sex. Deeply sampled blood TCRbeta repertoires from subjects exposed to, actively infected with, or recovered from COVID-19 were included in the dataset. Samples were obtained from the ongoing ImmuneRACE study (first 160 participants) and from about 1,300 subjects provided by 6 global collaborators. HLA class I and class II types, where available, came from metadata supplied by the sample provider rather than from assay-based typing. The material from the prospective study consisted of cDNA or gDNA derived from T cells, B-cell-depleted T cells, or PBMCs.

This clone has only a few counts. The antigen it binds to is not known. No base-level quality is on record; no much larger clone is a single base apart. Points the paper makes about the study in general: The quantity of clinical and demographic metadata differed by source and by participant and was supplied without curation.

Spanning cysteine to phenylalanine, the CDR3 consists of 15 amino acids. Only the CDR3 part of the read is kept: 45 bases, read in frame from the first base. The germline V gene (reference sequence) sets CDR1 to SEHNR and CDR2 to FQNEAQ. The germline V and J ends show losses of 5 bases and 2 bases respectively, and no gene match explains 7 bases of the junction. Participants in the prospective study were aged about 18 to 89 years, lived in under 30 United States geographic areas, and enrolled through a virtual design. To assign participants to cohorts, the prospective study relied on clinical history that participants themselves reported in a screening survey and a study questionnaire. In the prospective study, whole blood, serum and a nasopharyngeal or oropharyngeal swab were collected from each participant by mobile phlebotomists. Prospective study participants could optionally give additional blood draws and questionnaires over an approximately 2-month period. Blood samples from the prospective study were shipped frozen or at room temperature prior to DNA extraction.

TCRbeta CDR3 regions were amplified from genomic DNA by means of the immunoSEQ Assay, a bias-controlled multiplex PCR. Regarding the original processing steps: Within the assay, amplification of reference gene primers was used to estimate how many nucleated cells each sample contained. To quantify the absolute abundance of each unique TCRbeta CDR3 rearrangement, sequence reads were collapsed and filtered. Productive Simpson clonality was computed per sample as the square root of Simpson's diversity index over productive rearrangements. TCRdb's version of the immuneACCESS table is confined to in-frame rearrangements and falls short of the full clone set. An unresolved V gene accounts for under half of the shortfall where checked; the remainder is of unknown origin. That table gives V, J and clone size, and the DNA gave D and trimming. The sample table contains fewer than 450,000 clones; only one count was recorded for roughly 88% of them. 2% to 2.5% of the sample rests with the top ten.

The chain uses TRBV7-9 and TRBJ1-2, with 8 bases aligning to TRBD1. The sample consisted of PBMCs or T cells enriched from blood (not recorded which). The origin of this receptor is a middle-aged woman with acute COVID-19. At the DNA level, the sequence is TGTGCCAGCAGCCCCGACAGGGGACCCAACTATGGCTACACCTTC. The translation is CASSPDRGPNYGYTF.